The present TCR beta chain was sequenced within a study of cytomegalovirus exposure and HLA in healthy donors. PCR used 60 Vbeta primers and 13 Jbeta primers. Generated by immunoSEQ multiplex PCR, the TCRdb table keeps only in-frame clones and is missing some. The profile covers tens of thousands of clones, with 65% to 75% appearing a single time and about 23% taken by the ten largest. Details on this clone: Its specificity is not known.

The CDR3 has 16 amino acids. V lost 0 bases, J lost 0 bases, and 6 bases stayed unmatched. CDR1 is SGHRS, CDR2 YFSETQ, per germline. Study-wide results and limits: Most subjects had HLA-A and HLA-B alleles reportedly predicted accurately by TCR beta sequences.

Source material: PBMCs. The TCR was taken from a man in his fifties in good health and CMV-seropositive. The chain has TRBV5-1 and TRBJ2-7, with TRBD2 identical over 7 bases. The CDR3 spells CASSLVGTKSSYEQYF. For the CDR3, the DNA is TGCGCCAGCAGCTTGGTAGGGACTAAGAGCTCCTACGAGCAGTACTTC.